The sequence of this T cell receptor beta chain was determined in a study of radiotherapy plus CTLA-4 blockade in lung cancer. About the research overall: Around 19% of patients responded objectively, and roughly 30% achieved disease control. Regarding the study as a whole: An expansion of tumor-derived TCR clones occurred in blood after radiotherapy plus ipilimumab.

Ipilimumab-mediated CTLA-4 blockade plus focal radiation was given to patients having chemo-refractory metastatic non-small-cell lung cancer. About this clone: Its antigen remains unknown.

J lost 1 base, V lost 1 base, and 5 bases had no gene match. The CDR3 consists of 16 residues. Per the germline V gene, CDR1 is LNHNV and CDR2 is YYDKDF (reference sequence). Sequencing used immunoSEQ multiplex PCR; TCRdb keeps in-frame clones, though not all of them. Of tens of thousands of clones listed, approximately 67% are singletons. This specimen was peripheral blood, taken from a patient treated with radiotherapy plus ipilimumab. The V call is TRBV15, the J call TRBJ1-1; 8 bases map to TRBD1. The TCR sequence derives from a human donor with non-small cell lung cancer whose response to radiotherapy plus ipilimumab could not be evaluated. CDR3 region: CATSRGFGQGNTEAFF. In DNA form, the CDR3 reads TGTGCCACCAGCAGAGGGTTTGGACAGGGGAACACTGAAGCTTTCTTT.